Listed below are T cell receptor beta chains from one sample, sequenced in a study of T-cell memory formation after mild COVID-19. TCRdb reanalysed the 5' RACE reads using MiXCR and keeps one entry per CDR3 protein. The sample records about 130,000 distinct CDR3 sequences, 5% to 6.5% being singletons. The specimen sequenced was PBMCs or a T cell subset sorted from them (not recorded which). Source of these receptors: an adult woman who had mild COVID-19 (a few samples of this study predate the infection). Cell type and time point are not known. The CDR3 runs from the conserved cysteine through the conserved F or W. The order of the fields is D gene, J gene, clone size, V gene, CDR3 DNA, CDR3 protein. A D gene is named only where the DNA matches it firmly. Expanded clones are given a class, and other clones once, few, many or no size at all.

>-|TRBJ1-1|-|TRBV5-1
TGCGCCAGCAGCTTGAGACACCCGCATAACACTGAAGCTTTCTTT
CASSLRHPHNTEAFF
>TRBD2|TRBJ2-2|many|TRBV6-5
TGTGCCAGCAGTTACCGGGCGGGACTAGCGGGGGTAGCCGGGGAGCTGTTTTTT
CASSYRAGLAGVAGELFF
>TRBD1|TRBJ1-5|-|TRBV6-4
TGTGCCAGCAGTGCCCCAGTAAGGGGACAGGGGGATATGCGCAATCAGCCCCAGCATTTT
CASSAPVRGQGDMRNQPQHF
>-|TRBJ2-7|-|TRBV6-2/TRBV6-3
TGTGCCAGCAGTCGCCGGGATTACGAGCAGTACTTC
CASSRRDYEQYF
>TRBD2|TRBJ2-1|-|TRBV6-2/TRBV6-3
TGTGCCAGCAGTCGGACTAGCGGGAGGCGCTTCTCCTACAATGAGCAGTTCTTC
CASSRTSGRRFSYNEQFF
>-|TRBJ2-5|-|TRBV5-1
TGCGCCAGCAGCTTGGGCCCCCAGGGACGAGAGACCCAGTACTTC
CASSLGPQGRETQYF
>TRBD2|TRBJ2-5|few|TRBV20-1
TGCAGTGCTAGATCGCTGGCGGGAGGTGAGACCCAGTACTTC
CSARSLAGGETQYF
>-|TRBJ2-3|many|TRBV12-3/TRBV12-4
TGTGCCAGCAGTTACAGGGGACTGACAGATACGCAGTATTTT
CASSYRGLTDTQYF
>TRBD2|TRBJ2-3|many|TRBV12-3/TRBV12-4
TGTGCCAGCAGGTCTAGCGGGGCGACAGATACGCAGTATTTT
CASRSSGATDTQYF
>-|TRBJ2-3|-|TRBV5-1
TGCGCCAGCAGCACCTATCGCGTTAGCACAGATACGCAGTATTTT
CASSTYRVSTDTQYF
>-|TRBJ2-3|-|TRBV18
TGTGCCAGCTCACCACCAGTCAGCACAGATACGCAGTATTTT
CASSPPVSTDTQYF
>TRBD1|TRBJ2-5|-|TRBV7-9
TGTGCCAGCAGCCCCCTACGGGACAGGGGGCATGCGAGAGAGACCCAGTACTTC
CASSPLRDRGHARETQYF
>-|TRBJ2-5|few|TRBV15
TGTGCCACCAGTCTTGATGGGCGGGAGACCCAGTACTTC
CATSLDGRETQYF
>-|TRBJ2-7|-|TRBV7-9
TGTGCCAGCAGCTTAGGGGCTTGGCAGAAGGCCTACGAGCAGTACTTC
CASSLGAWQKAYEQYF
>-|TRBJ2-6|few|TRBV7-3
TGTGCCAGCAGCTCAACGAAGGTGTCTGGGGCCAACGTCCTGACTTTC
CASSSTKVSGANVLTF
>TRBD1|TRBJ1-2|-|TRBV20-1
TGCAGTGCCCGTATCCCTCAGGGGGCAGACTATGGCTACACCTTC
CSARIPQGADYGYTF
>-|TRBJ1-1|-|TRBV7-9
TGTGCCAGCAGCTTGGCGGAGGGGTCTGAAGCTTTCTTT
CASSLAEGSEAFF
>-|TRBJ2-1|few|TRBV5-4
TGTGCCAGCAGCTTGGGTTCCGGGCGGGAGCAGTTCTTC
CASSLGSGREQFF
>TRBD2|TRBJ2-4|few|TRBV6-5
TGTGCCAGCAGGGGCGGCGGGGGGAACATTCAGTACTTC
CASRGGGGNIQYF
>TRBD1|TRBJ1-1|-|TRBV18
TGTGCCAGCTCAGATAGGGGACAGCACACTGAAGCTTTCTTT
CASSDRGQHTEAFF
>-|TRBJ2-5|few|TRBV18
TGTGCCAGCTCCAAGCAGGGGATACAAGAGACCCAGTACTTC
CASSKQGIQETQYF
>-|TRBJ2-3|-|TRBV11-2
TGTGCCAGCAGCTTATGGAGTTCCGCGGGTCACAATACGCAGTATTTT
CASSLWSSAGHNTQYF
>-|TRBJ2-2|few|TRBV2
TGTGCCAGCAGATTTGCCGTCGGGGAGCTGTTTTTT
CASRFAVGELFF
>-|TRBJ1-5|few|TRBV3-1
TGTGCCAGCAGCTCGGGTGTCGGCAATCAGCCCCAGCATTTT
CASSSGVGNQPQHF
>TRBD1|TRBJ2-7|-|TRBV19
TGTGCCAGTAGTACCGCCAAGGGGGCCAAGCAGTACTTC
CASSTAKGAKQYF
>TRBD1|TRBJ1-6|-|TRBV3-1
TGTGCCAGCAGCGAAACGGGACAGTATAATTCACCCCTCCACTTT
CASSETGQYNSPLHF
>-|TRBJ2-1|-|TRBV7-2
TGTGCCAGCAGCCCGGCAGGGAACTATGAGCAGTTCTTC
CASSPAGNYEQFF
>-|TRBJ2-1|few|TRBV7-2
TGTGCCAGCAGCCCCGGCCAGAATGGCAAGTTCTTC
CASSPGQNGKFF
>TRBD1|TRBJ1-1|-|TRBV10-3
TGTGCCATCAGTGACAGGGGGGGAAACACTGAAGCTTTCTTT
CAISDRGGNTEAFF
>TRBD1|TRBJ1-1|-|TRBV20-1
TGCAGTGCTACCGGGACAGGGGTGGGCACTGAAGCTTTCTTT
CSATGTGVGTEAFF
>-|TRBJ1-3|few|TRBV20-1
TGCAGTGTCTCCCCGGAGGGGCAACCTGAAGTTGGAAACACCATATATTTT
CSVSPEGQPEVGNTIYF
>-|TRBJ2-7|many|TRBV14
TGTGCCAGCAGCCGGGCCAGGGATAGCGAGCAGTACTTC
CASSRARDSEQYF
>TRBD1|TRBJ2-2|few|TRBV12-3/TRBV12-4
TGTGCCAGCAGTTTAAGGACAGGGATACCCGGGGAGCTGTTTTTT
CASSLRTGIPGELFF
>-|TRBJ2-2|few|TRBV7-9
TGTGCCAGCAGCCTGCCGAACAGGGCGCACACCGGGGAGCTGTTTTTT
CASSLPNRAHTGELFF
>-|TRBJ1-6|many|TRBV12-3/TRBV12-4
TGTGCCAGCAGTTTGGGGGGGCCCTCCTATAATTCACCCCTCCACTTT
CASSLGGPSYNSPLHF
>-|TRBJ1-5|many|TRBV18
TGTGCCAGCTCACCAGACTCCACTGGTCAGCCCCAGCATTTT
CASSPDSTGQPQHF
>-|TRBJ2-1|many|TRBV11-2
TGTGCCAGCAGCCCATCCATCGCCCGGCGTGAGCAGTTCTTC
CASSPSIARREQFF
>-|TRBJ1-1|few|TRBV12-3/TRBV12-4
TGTGCCAGCAGTTGGATTCGGGACAAGACAAACACTGAAGCTTTCTTT
CASSWIRDKTNTEAFF
>-|TRBJ2-1|few|TRBV24-1
TGTGCCACCAGTGACTCCTCGGGTAAGAACCCGTTCTTC
CATSDSSGKNPFF
>TRBD1|TRBJ1-1|-|TRBV7-7
TGTGCTAGCAGCCTCGGACAGGTTTACACTGAAGCTTTCTTT
CASSLGQVYTEAFF
>-|TRBJ2-7|-|TRBV4-1
TGCGCCAGCAGCCCAGAGTCCCGGTACCCCTACGAGCAGTACTTC
CASSPESRYPYEQYF
>-|TRBJ2-1|few|TRBV24-1
TGTGCCACCAGTGATTTTAGGAGAGGATTCCACAATGAGCAGTTCTTC
CATSDFRRGFHNEQFF
>-|TRBJ2-6|many|TRBV5-1
TGCGCCAGCAGCGGGGCCCCCGGCAGCTCTGGGGCCAACGTCCTGACTTTC
CASSGAPGSSGANVLTF
>TRBD1|TRBJ1-2|many|TRBV7-8
TGTGCCAGCAGCCCCAATACAGGGGGCTCATCTGACTACACCTTC
CASSPNTGGSSDYTF
>-|TRBJ1-6|few|TRBV2
TGTGCCAGCAGTGAAAGACCCTGGCGGGAGGCACCCCTCCACTTT
CASSERPWREAPLHF
>-|TRBJ1-2|-|TRBV12-3/TRBV12-4
TGTGCCAGCAGGCGCCGGGACACCAAAGGCTACACCTTC
CASRRRDTKGYTF
>TRBD2|TRBJ2-5|-|TRBV6-5
TGTGCCAGCAGTTACTCCGGGACTAGCGGGGTGGAGACCCAGTACTTC
CASSYSGTSGVETQYF
>-|TRBJ2-1|few|TRBV2
TGTGCCAGCATCGACAGGTCCCCAAAGCAGTTCTTC
CASIDRSPKQFF
>TRBD2|TRBJ2-3|many|TRBV7-2
TGTGCCAGCAGCTTCCCTAGCGGGGGGGGGAGAGATACGCAGTATTTT
CASSFPSGGGRDTQYF
>TRBD1|TRBJ2-7|many|TRBV6-6
TGTGCCACCAGCACGGTAGACAGGGGGCGCCCCTACGAGCAGTACTTC
CATSTVDRGRPYEQYF
>-|TRBJ1-1|many|TRBV7-6
TGTGCCAGCAGCCAGAACAGGGTGGGCACTGAAGCTTTCTTT
CASSQNRVGTEAFF
>TRBD1|TRBJ1-1|many|TRBV10-3
TGTGCCATCAGTGACGGAGGACAGGGGCGCCGGGCTTTCTTT
CAISDGGQGRRAFF
>-|TRBJ1-2|-|TRBV12-3/TRBV12-4
TGTGCCAGCAGTTTACAGTACTATGGCTACACCTTC
CASSLQYYGYTF
>-|TRBJ2-3|few|TRBV4-2
TGTGCCAGCAGCCAAGGTTTCGCAGATACGCAGTATTTT
CASSQGFADTQYF